Detailed here is one T cell receptor (beta chain). Use of 60 Vbeta and 13 Jbeta primers characterized the PCR. This table comes from immunoSEQ multiplex PCR, and its TCRdb copy is limited to in-frame clones, with some not included. Of 110,000 or so clones detected, 81% appear once; the ten largest clones hold over 2%. This entry belongs to a study of cytomegalovirus exposure and HLA in healthy donors. Trimming shortened V by 8 bases and J by 10 bases, and 12 bases separated the two germline ends. This CDR3 is 11 amino acids long. Per germline, CDR1 MNHNY and CDR2 SVGAGI (reference sequence). Sequencing input: PBMCs. The origin of this receptor is a woman younger than 45 in good health and CMV-seronegative. The gene calls are TRBV6-6 and TRBJ2-1; D might be TRBD2 (6 bases). The CDR3 spells CASQSGREQFF. CDR3 DNA sequence: TGTGCCAGCCAATCCGGGAGAGAGCAGTTCTTC.